These 21 T cell receptor beta chains share one sample of origin, sequenced in a study of monozygotic twins with inflammatory bowel disease. For each CDR3 protein, TCRdb gives one entry from its re-call of the 5' RACE reads, without DNA. The sample has some 200,000 distinct CDR3 sequences; the top ten hold around 1.5%. Source material: blood. Every receptor here comes from a human donor with ulcerative colitis or Crohn's disease, or a healthy co-twin of an affected twin (not recorded which).

The chain is built from TRBV7-9 and TRBJ2-7; TCRdb picks TRBD1, but there is no DNA to check that call. CDR3 length: 14 residues. In germline, CDR1 is SEHNR, CDR2 FQNEAQ (reference sequence). The CDR3 sequence: CASSSGPADYEQYF.

V and J are TRBV10-3 and TRBJ2-5. Germline V gene data show CDR1 as ENHRY and CDR2 as SYGVKD. CDR3 length: 14 amino acids. This CDR3 reads CAISDQSSQETQYF.

The chain employs TRBV19 and TRBJ2-1; checking the TCRdb D call of TRBD1 is not possible without DNA. CDR3 length equals 15 residues. Germline CDR1 reads LNHDA; CDR2 reads SQIVND (reference sequence). The CDR3 here is CASSIWPDSSPEQFF.

The chain carries TRBV7-3 and TRBJ2-5; TCRdb's assignment of TRBD1 cannot be checked, as there is no DNA. Looked up from germline, CDR1 is SGHTA and CDR2 is FQGTGA. The CDR3 is 15 amino acids. The chain's CDR3 is CASSLGDRGRETQYF.

The CDR3 loop is CATRAVGGRLPDTQYF. V is TRBV5-1 and J is TRBJ2-3; the D call of TRBD2 rests on TCRdb alone, since no DNA is present to check it. Germline CDR1 is SGHRS and CDR2 is YFSETQ. The CDR3 spans 16 residues.

J is TRBJ1-2 and V is TRBV7-9. CDR1 and CDR2 from the germline V gene are SEHNR and FQNEAQ (reference sequence). The CDR3 spans 15 residues. Here the CDR3 reads CASSLSAGPRDGYTF.

CDR3 amino acids: CASSLSDSIYEQYF. The chain carries TRBV5-4 and TRBJ2-7; TCRdb proposes TRBD1, but this gene call is untestable without DNA. Germline values: CDR1 SGHNT, CDR2 YYREEE (reference sequence). The length of the CDR3 is 14 residues.

V usage is TRBV3-1 and J usage is TRBJ2-7; lacking DNA, the TRBD2 call made by TCRdb goes unchecked. The CDR3 is 14 residues long. From germline, CDR1 is LGHDT and CDR2 YNNKEL (reference sequence). The chain's CDR3 is CASSPGTSGYEQYF.

The rearrangement joins TRBV7-2 to TRBJ1-1. The CDR3 contains 14 residues. Germline CDR1 reads SGHTA; CDR2 reads FQGNSA. CDR3 loop: CASSLVSVNTEAFF.

The J gene is TRBJ2-5, the V gene TRBV9; TCRdb gives TRBD1 as the D gene, but with no DNA this cannot be confirmed. Germline assignment: CDR1 SGDLS and CDR2 YYNGEE. CDR3 length: 14 amino acids. The CDR3 reads CASSVDGQGETQYF.

The V and J genes are TRBV20-1 and TRBJ1-6. The CDR3 is 16 residues long. CDR1 is DFQATT and CDR2 is SNEGSKA in the germline V gene (reference sequence). Here the CDR3 reads CSARGGFLGPNSPLHF.

The chain is built from TRBV12-3 or TRBV12-4 and TRBJ2-2; TCRdb returns TRBD1, unconfirmable since there is no DNA. The length of the CDR3 is 15 residues. The CDR3 reads CATPVGGFNTGELFF.

The CDR3 is CASSYGNLKLFF. J is TRBJ1-4 and V is TRBV28; TCRdb selects TRBD1, and the lack of DNA leaves this call unchecked. This CDR3 spans 12 amino acids. In germline, CDR1 is MDHEN, CDR2 SYDVKM.

V usage is TRBV7-9 and J usage is TRBJ2-3; the TCRdb D gene call, TRBD2, has no DNA to confirm it. Germline-derived CDR1 and CDR2 are SEHNR and FQNEAQ (reference sequence). The CDR3 consists of 15 residues. Here the CDR3 reads CASSLTVPSTDTQYF.

This rearrangement joins TRBV11-2 to TRBJ1-2; TCRdb reports TRBD1, a call that lacks DNA to check it against. The V gene's germline CDR1 is SGHAT and CDR2 FQNNGV. CDR3 length: 14 amino acids. CDR3 region: CASTVGTSNYGYTF.

V is TRBV6-5 and J is TRBJ2-5. Germline CDR1 MNHEY, CDR2 SVGAGI. CDR3 length: 13 residues. The CDR3 loop reads CASSYKREETQYF.

V usage is TRBV7-6 and J usage is TRBJ2-2; the D call of TRBD1 rests on TCRdb alone, since no DNA is present to check it. CDR3 length: 15 residues. The germline CDR1 and CDR2 sequences are SGHVS and FNYEAQ. CDR3 residues: CASSPGQGGTGELFF.

The chain carries TRBV24-1 and TRBJ2-3; TCRdb indicates TRBD1, and absent DNA this call remains unverified. The CDR3 extends over 13 amino acids. Germline loops: CDR1 KGHDR, CDR2 SFDVKD. The CDR3 spells CATARGGTDTQYF.

The chain links TRBV20-1 to TRBJ1-6; TCRdb's D call, TRBD1, is unchecked because there is no DNA. Germline lookup yields CDR1 DFQATT and CDR2 SNEGSKA (reference sequence). The CDR3 has 14 amino acids. This chain's CDR3 is CSAKTGSEVSPLHF.

The chain recombines TRBV5-1 with TRBJ2-6. Looked up from germline, CDR1 is SGHRS and CDR2 is YFSETQ. CDR3 length: 15 residues. CDR3 loop: CASSYQDPGANVLTF.

The chain carries TRBV4-1 and TRBJ1-5; absent DNA, TCRdb's TRBD1 call cannot be checked. Germline V gene sequence: CDR1 MGHRA, CDR2 YSYEKL. The CDR3 loop spans 15 amino acids. Here the CDR3 reads CASSQGGQLIQPQHF.